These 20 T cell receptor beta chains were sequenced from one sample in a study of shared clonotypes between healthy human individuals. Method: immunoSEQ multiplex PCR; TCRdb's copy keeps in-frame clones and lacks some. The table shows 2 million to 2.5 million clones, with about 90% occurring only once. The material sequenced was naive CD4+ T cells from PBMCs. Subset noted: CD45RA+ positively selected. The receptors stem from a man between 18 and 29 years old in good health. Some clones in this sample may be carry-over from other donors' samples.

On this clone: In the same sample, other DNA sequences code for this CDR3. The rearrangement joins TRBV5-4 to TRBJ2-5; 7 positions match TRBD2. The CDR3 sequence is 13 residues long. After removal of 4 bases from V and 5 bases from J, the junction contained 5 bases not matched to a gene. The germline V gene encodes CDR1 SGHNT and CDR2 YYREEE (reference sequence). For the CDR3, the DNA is TGTGCCAGCAGCCTTTGGGGAGGGGAGACCCAGTACTTC. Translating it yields CASSLWGGETQYF.

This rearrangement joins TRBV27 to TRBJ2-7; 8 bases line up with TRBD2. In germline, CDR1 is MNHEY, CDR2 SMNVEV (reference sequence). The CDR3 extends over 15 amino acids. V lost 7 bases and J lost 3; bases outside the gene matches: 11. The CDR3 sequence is CASKSVAGTLYEQYF. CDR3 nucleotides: TGTGCCAGCAAGTCTGTAGCGGGGACCCTCTACGAGCAGTACTTC.

The CDR3 nucleotides read TGTGCCAGCTCACCACGCGGTCCGATGGGGGGCATTGAAGCTTTCTTT. This codes for CASSPRGPMGGIEAFF. The V gene is TRBV18, the J gene TRBJ1-1; tentative D call: TRBD1 (6 bases). Looked up from germline, CDR1 is KGHSH and CDR2 is LQKENI. The V end was cut by 1 base, the J end by 7 bases, with 19 bases between. The CDR3 has 16 residues.

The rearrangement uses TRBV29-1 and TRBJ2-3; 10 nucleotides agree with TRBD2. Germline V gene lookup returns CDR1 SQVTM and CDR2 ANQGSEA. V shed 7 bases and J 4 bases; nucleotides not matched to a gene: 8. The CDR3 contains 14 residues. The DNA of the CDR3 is TGCAGCGCTGCTAGCGGGAGTCCCCCAGATACGCAGTATTTT. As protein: CSAASGSPPDTQYF.

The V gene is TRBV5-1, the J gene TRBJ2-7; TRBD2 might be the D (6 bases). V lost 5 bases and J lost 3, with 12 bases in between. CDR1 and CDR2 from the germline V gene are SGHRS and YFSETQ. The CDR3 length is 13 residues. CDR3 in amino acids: CASSTGVLYEQYF. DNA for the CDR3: TGCGCCAGCAGTACGGGGGTCCTCTACGAGCAGTACTTC.

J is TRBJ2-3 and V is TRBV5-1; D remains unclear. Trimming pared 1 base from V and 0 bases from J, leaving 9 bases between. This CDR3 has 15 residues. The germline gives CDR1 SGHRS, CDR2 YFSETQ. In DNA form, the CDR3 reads TGCGCCAGCAGCTTGCAGCCAGCTAGCACAGATACGCAGTATTTT. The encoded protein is CASSLQPASTDTQYF.

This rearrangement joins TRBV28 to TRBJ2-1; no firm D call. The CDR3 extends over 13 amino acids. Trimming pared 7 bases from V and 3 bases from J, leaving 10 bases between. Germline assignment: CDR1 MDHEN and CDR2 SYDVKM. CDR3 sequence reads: CASTLSGYNEQFF. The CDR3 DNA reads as TGTGCCAGCACCCTTTCGGGCTACAATGAGCAGTTCTTC.

CDR3 nucleotide sequence: TGTGCCTGGACCTTAGGAGGGACAGAGACCCAGTACTTC. It is translated as CAWTLGGTETQYF. The chain uses TRBV30 and TRBJ2-5, with D possibly being TRBD2 (6 bases). V lost 4 bases to trimming and J lost 4 bases, with 13 bases between them. CDR1 is GTSNPN and CDR2 is SVGIG in the germline V gene (reference sequence). CDR3 size: 13 residues.

CDR3 in amino acids: CASSLTVQGSRPNEKLFF. In nucleotides, the CDR3 is TGTGCCAGCAGCTTAACGGTCCAAGGATCTCGGCCTAATGAAAAACTGTTTTTT. The rearrangement uses TRBV7-2 and TRBJ1-4, with D uncertain. There are 18 residues in the CDR3. V was clipped by 2 bases and J by 3 bases, with 19 bases between them. Germline-derived CDR1 and CDR2 are SGHTA and FQGNSA.

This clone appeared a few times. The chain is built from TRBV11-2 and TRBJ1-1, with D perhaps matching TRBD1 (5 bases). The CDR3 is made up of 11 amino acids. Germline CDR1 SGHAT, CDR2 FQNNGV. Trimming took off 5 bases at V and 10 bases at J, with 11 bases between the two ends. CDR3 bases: TGTGCCAGCAGCCCCTACCAGGGAGCTTTCTTT. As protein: CASSPYQGAFF.

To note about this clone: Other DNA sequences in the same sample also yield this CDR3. CDR3 sequence (DNA): TGCGCCAGCAGCTTGGGCGGCGGAAAAGAGACCCAGTACTTC. It is translated as CASSLGGGKETQYF. The chain links TRBV5-1 to TRBJ2-5; D gene uncertain. The CDR3 is made up of 14 amino acids. CDR1 and CDR2 (germline): SGHRS, YFSETQ. V was shortened by 0 bases and J by 3 bases, with 9 bases between the two germline ends.

The CDR3 sequence is CASSMGHRTGELFF. CDR3 nucleotide sequence: TGTGCCAGTAGTATGGGACACAGGACCGGGGAGCTGTTTTTT. The rearrangement links TRBV19 to TRBJ2-2; D perhaps matches TRBD1 (6 bases). CDR1 is LNHDA, CDR2 SQIVND, per germline (reference sequence). This CDR3 has 14 residues. Trimming stripped 3 bases from V and 5 bases from J, with 10 bases between.

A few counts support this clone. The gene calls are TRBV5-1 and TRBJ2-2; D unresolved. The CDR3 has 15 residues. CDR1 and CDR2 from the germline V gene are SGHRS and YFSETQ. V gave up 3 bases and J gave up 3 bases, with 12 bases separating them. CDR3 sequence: CASSSLKPDTGELFF. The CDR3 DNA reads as TGCGCCAGCAGCTCCCTAAAGCCCGACACCGGGGAGCTGTTTTTT.

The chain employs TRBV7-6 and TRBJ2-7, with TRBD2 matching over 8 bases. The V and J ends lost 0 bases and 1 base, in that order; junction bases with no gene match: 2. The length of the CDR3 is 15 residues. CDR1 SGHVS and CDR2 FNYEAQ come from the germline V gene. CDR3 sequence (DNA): TGTGCCAGCAGCTTAGCGACTAGCGCATCCTACGAGCAGTACTTC. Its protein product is CASSLATSASYEQYF.

CDR3 sequence: CASSHLPGQGRLEQYF. CDR3 DNA: TGTGCCAGTAGTCACCTCCCGGGACAGGGACGTCTTGAGCAGTACTTC. This chain uses TRBV19 with TRBJ2-7, with TRBD1 matching 9 bases. Germline assignment: CDR1 LNHDA and CDR2 SQIVND (reference sequence). Trimming cost V 5 bases and J 7 bases; bases outside gene matches: 15. This CDR3 is 16 amino acids long. Using reference TRBV19 and TRBJ2-7 for the parts outside the CDR3, the full variable domain is DGGITQSPKYLFRKEGQNVTLSCEQNLNHDAMYWYRQDPGQGLRLIYYSQIVNDFQKGDIAEGYSVSREKKESFPLTVTSAQKNPTAFYLCASSHLPGQGRLEQYFGPGTRLTVT.

In nucleotides, the CDR3 is TGTGCCAGTCGGTGGACAGGGGCGGGTGAAAAACTGTTTTTT. Translated, it gives CASRWTGAGEKLFF. This sequence joins TRBV19 and TRBJ1-4; 9 bases match TRBD1. Germline V lookup: CDR1 LNHDA, CDR2 SQIVND (reference sequence). This CDR3 has 14 residues. J gave up 7 bases and V 8 bases, and 8 bases lay outside the gene matches.

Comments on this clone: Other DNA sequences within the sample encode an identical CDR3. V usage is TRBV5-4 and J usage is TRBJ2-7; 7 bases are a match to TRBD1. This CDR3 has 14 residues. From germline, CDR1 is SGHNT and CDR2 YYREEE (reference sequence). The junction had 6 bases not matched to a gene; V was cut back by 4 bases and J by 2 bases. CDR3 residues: CASSPRTGTYEQYF. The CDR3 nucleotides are TGTGCCAGCAGCCCTAGGACAGGAACCTACGAGCAGTACTTC.

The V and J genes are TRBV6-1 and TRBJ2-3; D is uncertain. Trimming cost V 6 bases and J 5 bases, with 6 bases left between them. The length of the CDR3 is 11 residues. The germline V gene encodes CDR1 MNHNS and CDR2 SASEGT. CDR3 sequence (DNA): TGTGCCAGCAGCTGGGGAGATACGCAGTATTTT. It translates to CASSWGDTQYF.

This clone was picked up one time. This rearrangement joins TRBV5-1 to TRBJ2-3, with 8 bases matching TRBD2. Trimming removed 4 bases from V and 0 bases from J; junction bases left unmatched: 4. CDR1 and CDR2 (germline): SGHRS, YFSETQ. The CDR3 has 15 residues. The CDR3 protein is CASSGPGGSTDTQYF. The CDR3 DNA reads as TGCGCCAGCAGCGGGCCGGGAGGGAGCACAGATACGCAGTATTTT. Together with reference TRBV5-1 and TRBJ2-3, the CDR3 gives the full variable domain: KAGVTQTPRYLIKTRGQQVTLSCSPISGHRSVSWYQQTPGQGLQFLFEYFSETQRNKGNFPGRFSGRQFSNSRSEMNVSTLELGDSALYLCASSGPGGSTDTQYFGPGTRLTVL.

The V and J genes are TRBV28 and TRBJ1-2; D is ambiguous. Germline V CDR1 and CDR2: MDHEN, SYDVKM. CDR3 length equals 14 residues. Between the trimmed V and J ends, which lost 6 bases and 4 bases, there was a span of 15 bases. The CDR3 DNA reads TGTGCCAGCAGGTCACCGGGGTCTTCCTATGGCTACACCTTC. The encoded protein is CASRSPGSSYGYTF.